This TCR beta chain was documented in a study of blood T cell repertoires in COVID-19. The method was immunoSEQ multiplex PCR; TCRdb's version includes in-frame clones alone and lacks a portion of them. Among approximately 230,000 clones, approximately 82% were seen once, and the ten largest hold over 12%. This CDR3 region has 16 residues. The germline V gene has CDR1 LGHDT and CDR2 YNNKEL (reference sequence). With V trimmed by 4 bases and J by 4 bases, 8 bases remained unmatched. The chain joins TRBV3-1 (or the pseudogene TRBV3-2) to TRBJ2-2, with 8 bases lining up with TRBD2. The sample consisted of PBMCs or T cells enriched from blood (not recorded which). This sequence was found in a man aged 35-49 years who had recovered from COVID-19. CDR3: CASSLSGTRVTGELFF. The CDR3 region has the DNA TGTGCCAGCAGCCTCTCAGGGACTAGGGTCACCGGGGAGCTGTTTTTT.